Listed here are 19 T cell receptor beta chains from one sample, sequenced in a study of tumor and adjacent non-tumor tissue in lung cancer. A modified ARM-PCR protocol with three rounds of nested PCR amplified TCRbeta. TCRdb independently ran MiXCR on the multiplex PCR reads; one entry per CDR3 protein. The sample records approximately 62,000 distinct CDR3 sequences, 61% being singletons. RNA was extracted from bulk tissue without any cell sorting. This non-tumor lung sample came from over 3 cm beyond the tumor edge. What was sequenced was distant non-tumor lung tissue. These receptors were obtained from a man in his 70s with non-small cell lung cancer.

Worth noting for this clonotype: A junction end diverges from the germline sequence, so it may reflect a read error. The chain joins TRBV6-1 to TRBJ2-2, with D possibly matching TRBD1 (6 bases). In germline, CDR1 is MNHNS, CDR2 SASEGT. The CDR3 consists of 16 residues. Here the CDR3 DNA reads TGTGCCAGAAGTGGTTCACAGGGTTCGGACACCGGGAAGCTGTTTTTT. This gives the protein CARSGSQGSDTGKLFF.

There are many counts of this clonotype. The CDR3, as DNA: TGTGCCACCAGGCCGGGACAGAAGTCCGGGGAGCTGTTTTTT. It specifies CATRPGQKSGELFF. The chain carries TRBV28 and TRBJ2-2, with 7 bases identical to TRBD1. The germline V gene has CDR1 MDHEN and CDR2 SYDVKM. V lost 10 bases to trimming and J lost 6 bases; unmatched junction nucleotides: 11. This CDR3 has 14 amino acids.

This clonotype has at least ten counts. The CDR3, as DNA: TGTGCCATCAGTTGGCAGGGCACAGATACGCAGTATTTT. Encoded protein: CAISWQGTDTQYF. The genes are TRBV10-3 and TRBJ2-3; D gene unclear. The germline gives CDR1 ENHRY, CDR2 SYGVKD. The CDR3 runs 13 residues. Trimming shortened V by 5 bases and J by 1 base, and 7 bases separated the two germline ends.

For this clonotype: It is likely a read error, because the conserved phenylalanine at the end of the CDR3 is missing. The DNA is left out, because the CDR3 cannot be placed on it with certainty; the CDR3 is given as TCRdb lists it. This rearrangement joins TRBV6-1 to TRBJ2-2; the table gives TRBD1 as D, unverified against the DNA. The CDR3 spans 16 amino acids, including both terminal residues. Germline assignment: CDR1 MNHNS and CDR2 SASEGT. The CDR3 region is CARSDSQGSDTGELFL.

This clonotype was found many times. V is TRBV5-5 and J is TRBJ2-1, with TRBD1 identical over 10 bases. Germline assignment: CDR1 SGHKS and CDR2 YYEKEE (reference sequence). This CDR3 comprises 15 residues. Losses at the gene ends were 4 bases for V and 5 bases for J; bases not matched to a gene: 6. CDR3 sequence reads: CASSRAGQGDNEQFF. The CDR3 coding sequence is TGTGCCAGCAGCCGCGCAGGACAGGGGGACAATGAGCAGTTCTTC.

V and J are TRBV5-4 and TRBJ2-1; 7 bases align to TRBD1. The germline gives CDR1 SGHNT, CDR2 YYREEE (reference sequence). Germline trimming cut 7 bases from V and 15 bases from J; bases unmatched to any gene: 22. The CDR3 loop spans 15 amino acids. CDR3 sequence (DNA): TGTGCCAGCGGCGCACAGGGGTATATGGGACGGCAACGGTTCTTC. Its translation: CASGAQGYMGRQRFF.

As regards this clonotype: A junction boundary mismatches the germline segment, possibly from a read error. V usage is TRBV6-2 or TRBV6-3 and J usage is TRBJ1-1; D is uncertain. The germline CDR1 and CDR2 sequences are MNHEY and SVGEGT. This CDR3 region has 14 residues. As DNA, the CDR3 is TGTGCCAGCAGTCACAAGGGCGCGGAGACTGAATCTTTCTTT. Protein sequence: CASSHKGAETESFF.

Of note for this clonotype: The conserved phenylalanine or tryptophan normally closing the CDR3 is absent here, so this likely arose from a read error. The CDR3 DNA reads TGTGCCAGCAGCCTCTTGGGGCACGGAGAAGAGACCCAGTACTTG. It specifies CASSLLGHGEETQYL. The chain is built from TRBV5-5 and TRBJ2-5; possibly TRBD1 for D (5 bases). Trimming took off 4 bases at V and 3 bases at J, with 16 bases between the two ends. The CDR3 loop spans 15 amino acids. Germline assignment: CDR1 SGHKS and CDR2 YYEKEE (reference sequence).

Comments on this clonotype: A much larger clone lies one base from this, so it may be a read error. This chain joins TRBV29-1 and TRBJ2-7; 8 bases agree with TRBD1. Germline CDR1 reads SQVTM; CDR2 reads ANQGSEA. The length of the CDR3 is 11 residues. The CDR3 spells CRVHRGVEQYF. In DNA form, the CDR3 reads TGCAGAGTTCACAGGGGGGTGGAGCAGTACTTC.

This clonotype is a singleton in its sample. The CDR3 sequence is CAIRPAGCYYGYTF. In DNA form, the CDR3 reads TGTGCCATCAGGCCCGCAGGCTGCTACTATGGCTACACCTTC. The rearrangement uses TRBV10-3 and TRBJ1-2; unclear D gene. Trimming shortened V by 6 bases and J by 3 bases, and 14 bases separated the two germline ends. The CDR3 loop spans 14 amino acids. In germline, CDR1 is ENHRY, CDR2 SYGVKD.

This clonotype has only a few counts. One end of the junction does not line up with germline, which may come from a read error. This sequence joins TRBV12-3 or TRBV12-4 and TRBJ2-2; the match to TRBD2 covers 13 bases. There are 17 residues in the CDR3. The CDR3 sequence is CASRRTSGGLNTRELFF. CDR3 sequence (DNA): TGTGCCAGCAGAAGGACTAGCGGGGGCCTAAACACCAGGGAGTTGTTTTTT.

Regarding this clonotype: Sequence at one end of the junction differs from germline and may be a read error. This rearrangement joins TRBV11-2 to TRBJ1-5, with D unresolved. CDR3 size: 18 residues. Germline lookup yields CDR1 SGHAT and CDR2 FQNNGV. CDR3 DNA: TGTGCCAGCAGCCGTCCCTTCTTTCTAAGGGAAAGGAATCAGCCCCAGCAGTTT. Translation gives CASSRPFFLRERNQPQQF.

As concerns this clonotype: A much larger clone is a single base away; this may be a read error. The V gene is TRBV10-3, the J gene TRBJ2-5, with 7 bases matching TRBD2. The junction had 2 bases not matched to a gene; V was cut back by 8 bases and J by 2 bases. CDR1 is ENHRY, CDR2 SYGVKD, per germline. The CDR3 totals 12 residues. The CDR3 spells CAIGEGQETQYF. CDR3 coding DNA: TGTGCCATCGGGGAGGGACAAGAGACCCAGTACTTC.

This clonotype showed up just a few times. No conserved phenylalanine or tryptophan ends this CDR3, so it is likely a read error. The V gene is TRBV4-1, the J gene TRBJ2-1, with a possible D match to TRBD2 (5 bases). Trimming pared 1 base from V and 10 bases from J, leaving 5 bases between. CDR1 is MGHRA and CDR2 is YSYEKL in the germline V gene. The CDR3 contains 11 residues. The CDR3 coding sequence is TGCGCCAGCAGCCAAGGAGGGGAGCAGTTCTCC. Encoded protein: CASSQGGEQFS.

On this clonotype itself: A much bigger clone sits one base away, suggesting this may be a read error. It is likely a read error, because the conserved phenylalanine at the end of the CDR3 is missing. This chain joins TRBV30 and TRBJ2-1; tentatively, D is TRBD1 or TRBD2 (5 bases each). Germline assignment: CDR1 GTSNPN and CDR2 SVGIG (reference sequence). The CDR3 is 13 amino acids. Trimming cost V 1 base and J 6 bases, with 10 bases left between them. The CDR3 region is CAWSEGPSNEQFL. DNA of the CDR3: TGTGCCTGGAGTGAGGGACCCAGCAATGAGCAGTTCCTC.

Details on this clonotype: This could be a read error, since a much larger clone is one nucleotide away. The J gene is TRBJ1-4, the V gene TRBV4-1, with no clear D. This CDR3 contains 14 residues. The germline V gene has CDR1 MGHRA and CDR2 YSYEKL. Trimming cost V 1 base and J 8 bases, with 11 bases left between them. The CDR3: CASSQARVWEKLFF. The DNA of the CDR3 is TGCGCCAGCAGCCAAGCTCGGGTATGGGAAAAACTGTTTTTT.

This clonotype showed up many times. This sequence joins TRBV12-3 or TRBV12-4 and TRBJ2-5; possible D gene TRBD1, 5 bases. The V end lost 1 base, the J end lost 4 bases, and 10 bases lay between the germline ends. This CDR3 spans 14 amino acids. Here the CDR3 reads CASSLGGSGETQYF. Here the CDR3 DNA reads TGTGCCAGCAGTTTAGGGGGCTCGGGAGAGACCCAGTACTTC.

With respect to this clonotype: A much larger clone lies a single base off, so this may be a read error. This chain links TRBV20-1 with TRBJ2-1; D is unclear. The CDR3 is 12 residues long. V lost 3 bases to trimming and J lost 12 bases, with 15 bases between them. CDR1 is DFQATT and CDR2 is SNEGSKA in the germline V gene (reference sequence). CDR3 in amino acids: CSASFGFYGQFF. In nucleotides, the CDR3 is TGCAGTGCTAGTTTCGGGTTCTATGGGCAGTTCTTC.

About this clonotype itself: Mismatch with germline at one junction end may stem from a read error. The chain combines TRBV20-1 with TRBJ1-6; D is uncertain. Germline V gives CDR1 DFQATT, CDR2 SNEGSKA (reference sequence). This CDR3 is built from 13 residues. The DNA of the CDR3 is TGCAGTGCTAGAGAGCCCCCATATTCACCCCTCCGCTTT. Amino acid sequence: CSAREPPYSPLRF.